This is a list of T cell receptor beta chains from one sample in a study of blood T cell repertoires in COVID-19. Assay used: immunoSEQ multiplex PCR; TCRdb lists only in-frame clones, some missing. The sample shows approximately 190,000 clones, 82% of them seen only once. The specimen sequenced was peripheral blood. These receptors all stem from a woman aged 55-69 years with COVID-19, enrolled during active disease. Each CDR3 is given with its conserved first and last residue. Each record gives: D gene, CDR3 length, J gene, clone size, V gene, CDR3 DNA, CDR3 protein. A D gene is named only where the DNA matches it firmly. Clone size is not always given. Where it is, it says once, few, many or a class for expanded clones.

>.|15|TRBJ1-5|.|TRBV19
TGTGCCAGTAGTATAAGTTCCCTTAGAAATCAGCCCCAGCATTTT
CASSISSLRNQPQHF
>.|15|TRBJ1-2|.|TRBV7-2
TGTGCCAGCAGCTTAGGGGGAGGGGCCCAATATGGCTACACCTTC
CASSLGGGAQYGYTF
>TRBD1|15|TRBJ2-1|few|TRBV6-5
TGTGCCAGCAGCTACAGACAGGGGGCGCCGAATGAGCAGTTCTTC
CASSYRQGAPNEQFF
>.|14|TRBJ1-1|.|TRBV5-1
TGCGCCAGCAGCTCCGACATTCTTAACACTGAAGCTTTCTTT
CASSSDILNTEAFF
>TRBD2|13|TRBJ2-5|.|TRBV9
TGTGCCAGCAGCCTCAGACTAGCGGAGACCCAGTACTTC
CASSLRLAETQYF
>.|14|TRBJ2-1|.|TRBV19
TGTGCCAGTAGTGTCGTAACGGACTCCGGTGAGCAGTTCTTC
CASSVVTDSGEQFF
>TRBD1|14|TRBJ1-4|.|TRBV11-1
TGTGCCAGCAGCCAGACAGGGATGGAGGAAAAACTGTTTTTT
CASSQTGMEEKLFF
>.|13|TRBJ2-3|.|TRBV7-3
TGTGCCAGCAGCCGCGATCCCACAGATACGCAGTATTTT
CASSRDPTDTQYF
>TRBD2|14|TRBJ2-1|.|TRBV30
TGTGCCTGGAACTCAGCGGGAGCAGACAATGAGCAGTTCTTC
CAWNSAGADNEQFF
>.|13|TRBJ2-1|.|TRBV7-2
TGTGCCAGCAGCTTGACTAGGGAGGATGAGCAGTTCTTC
CASSLTREDEQFF
>.|21|TRBJ2-7|once|TRBV6-2/TRBV6-3
TGTGCCAGCAGCGTAGGACTGAAAATCCTAGCGAAATCCGATACGGGTGGCGAGCAGTACTTC
CASSVGLKILAKSDTGGEQYF
>.|18|TRBJ1-2|.|TRBV6-1
TGTGCCAGCAGTGACCACGTCCCGGGACAAAGTCGGGGCTATGGCTACACCTTC
CASSDHVPGQSRGYGYTF
>TRBD1|14|TRBJ2-3|.|TRBV6-5
TGTGCCAGCAGTTTGACAGGGCGTACAGATACGCAGTATTTT
CASSLTGRTDTQYF
>TRBD2|16|TRBJ2-5|.|TRBV5-1
TGCGCCAGCAGCTTGGTGACTAGCGGGGGATTGGGGACCCAGTACTTC
CASSLVTSGGLGTQYF
>TRBD1|15|TRBJ2-2|once|TRBV27
TGTGCCAGCAGTGCGGGACAGGGGATCACCGGGGAGCTGTTTTTT
CASSAGQGITGELFF
>TRBD1|15|TRBJ1-6|few|TRBV11-2
TGTGCCAGCAGCTTAGAAGACAGGGCTAATTCACCCCTCCACTTT
CASSLEDRANSPLHF
>.|13|TRBJ1-2|.|TRBV29-1
TGCAGCGTTGAACCTAAGATTAACTATGGCTACACCTTC
CSVEPKINYGYTF
>.|20|TRBJ2-3|few|TRBV21-1
TGTGCCAGCAGCGGGGTGGTTCCGGGACTAGCGGGGGTGGAATCGGATACGCAGTATTTT
CASSGVVPGLAGVESDTQYF
>.|19|TRBJ1-3|.|TRBV5-6
TGTGCCAGCAGCCAACTTGGGGTTGGGCAGGGAAACTCTGGAAACACCATATATTTT
CASSQLGVGQGNSGNTIYF
>.|12|TRBJ1-5|few|TRBV28
TGTGCCAGCAGTGCCCCGACATCCCACCAGCATTTT
CASSAPTSHQHF
>.|18|TRBJ2-7|.|TRBV19
TGTGCCAGTACCAAAAAAGGGCCGGGACTGCCACTTGAGTACGAGCAGTACTTC
CASTKKGPGLPLEYEQYF
>TRBD1|17|TRBJ2-5|.|TRBV4-1
TGCGCCAGCAGCCAAGAAAGGGGGCTAGAGGGGTCGGAGACCCAGTACTTC
CASSQERGLEGSETQYF
>.|16|TRBJ1-5|few|TRBV7-2
TGTGCCAGCAGCTTAGGATTAGAATATAGCAATCAGCCCCAGCATTTT
CASSLGLEYSNQPQHF
>.|15|TRBJ1-6|.|TRBV4-3
TGCGCCAGCAGCCAAGAAGGGGGGGCTGATTCACCCCTCCACTTT
CASSQEGGADSPLHF
>.|14|TRBJ1-4|.|TRBV18
TGTGCCAGCTCACCCAGGGCAACTAATGAAAAACTGTTTTTT
CASSPRATNEKLFF
>TRBD2|17|TRBJ2-3|.|TRBV20-1
TGCAGTGCTAGTTCTCTAGCGGGGTGGGGAAGTACAGATACGCAGTATTTT
CSASSLAGWGSTDTQYF
>.|16|TRBJ1-4|.|TRBV7-6
TGTGCCAGCAGCCTTGGGCCAGACAGGTTACAAGAAAAACTGTTTTTT
CASSLGPDRLQEKLFF
>.|13|TRBJ1-6|few|TRBV6-5
TGTGCCAGCAGCTCCAGGGCAAATTCACCCCTCCACTTT
CASSSRANSPLHF
>.|8|TRBJ2-5|.|TRBV7-9
TGTGCCAGCAGCCCAAACAACTTC
CASSPNNF
>.|13|TRBJ1-1|.|TRBV14
TGTGCCAGCAGCCAAGGTGGGAGGACTGAAGCTTTCTTT
CASSQGGRTEAFF
>TRBD1|17|TRBJ1-3|.|TRBV28
TGTGCCAGCAGCAAACGACCGGACAGGCCATCCGGAAACACCATATATTTT
CASSKRPDRPSGNTIYF
>TRBD1|15|TRBJ2-7|.|TRBV6-5
TGTGCCAGCAGTACAACACAGGGGGCGCAACACGAGCAGTACTTC
CASSTTQGAQHEQYF
>.|16|TRBJ2-1|.|TRBV21-1
TGTGCCAGCAGCAAAGGCAGCGGGAGGGGTTACAATGAGCAGTTCTTC
CASSKGSGRGYNEQFF
>TRBD2|18|TRBJ2-7|.|TRBV7-2
TGTGCCAGCAGCTTAGGGCCTAGCGGGAGGACAACCGCCTACGAGCAGTACTTC
CASSLGPSGRTTAYEQYF
>.|14|TRBJ1-2|.|TRBV10-3
TGTGCCATCGGCAGGGACGGGGGGGACTATGGCTACACCTTC
CAIGRDGGDYGYTF
>.|15|TRBJ1-2|.|TRBV7-2
TGTGCCAGCAGCTCACAGGGATTCAATGGTGGTGGCTACACCTTC
CASSSQGFNGGGYTF
>.|13|TRBJ1-1|few|TRBV5-4
TGTGCCAGCAGCTTGGTTAGAGGCACTGAAGCTTTCTTT
CASSLVRGTEAFF
>TRBD1|16|TRBJ2-1|few|TRBV2
TGTGCCAGCAGCACATCCGGGACAGGGTCCTACAATGAGCAGTTCTTC
CASSTSGTGSYNEQFF
>.|13|TRBJ2-3|once|TRBV4-1
TGCGCCAGCAGCCCGACTAGTTCCGATACGCAGTATTTT
CASSPTSSDTQYF
>.|13|TRBJ1-2|.|TRBV28
TGTGCCAGCAGTTTTCCAGCTAACTATGGCTACACCTTC
CASSFPANYGYTF
>.|13|TRBJ2-2|.|TRBV18
TGTGCCAGCTCACCCCAGAACACCGGGGAGCTGTTTTTT
CASSPQNTGELFF
>TRBD2|14|TRBJ2-3|.|TRBV5-1
TGCGCCAGCAGTTTAGCGGGAGCGATAGATACGCAGTATTTT
CASSLAGAIDTQYF
>TRBD1|13|TRBJ2-7|.|TRBV19
TGTGCCAGTAGTTTGGGACAGGGCTACGAGCAGTACTTC
CASSLGQGYEQYF
>.|12|TRBJ1-1|few|TRBV6-1
TGTGCCAGCAGTTTAACCACACGTCCCGCTTTCTTT
CASSLTTRPAFF
>TRBD1|18|TRBJ1-2|.|TRBV4-1
TGCGCCAGCAGCCAAGTAGAAGGACAGGGGATTCATAACTATGGCTACACCTTC
CASSQVEGQGIHNYGYTF